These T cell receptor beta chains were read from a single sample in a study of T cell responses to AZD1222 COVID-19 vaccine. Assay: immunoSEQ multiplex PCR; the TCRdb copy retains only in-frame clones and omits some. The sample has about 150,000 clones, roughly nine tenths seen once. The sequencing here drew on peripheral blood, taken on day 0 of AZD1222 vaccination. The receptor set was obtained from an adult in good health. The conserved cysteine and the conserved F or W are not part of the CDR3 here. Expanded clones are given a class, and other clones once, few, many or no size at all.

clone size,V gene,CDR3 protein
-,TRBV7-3,ASSSTSGTYNEQF
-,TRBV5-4,ASTQDSESTDTQY
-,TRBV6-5,ASSYQRQGGGSLH
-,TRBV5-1,ASSLSSSTYVYNEQF
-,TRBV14,ASSQTRDTEAF
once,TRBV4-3,ASSLRRGYTGELF
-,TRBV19,ASTRTGGSRTYEQY
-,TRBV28,ASSPGHQSGANVLT
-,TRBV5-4,ATHEGINYGYT
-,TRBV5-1,ASSLFTGRDTEAF
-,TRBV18,ASQGDYTTYEQY
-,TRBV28,ASSFWKTGVPYEQY
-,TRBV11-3,ASSPGPVLQGGEQY
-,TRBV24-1,ATRTSGSTDTQY
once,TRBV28,ASHHGGDGQYEQY
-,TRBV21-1,ASSIAGLAGEWISEQY
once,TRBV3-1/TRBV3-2,ASSPQNTDTQY
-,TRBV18,ASSPQGGAANYGYT
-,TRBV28,ASMHSGGPNEQY
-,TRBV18,ASSPGLDSPLH
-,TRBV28,ASSFRLGQGSTEAF
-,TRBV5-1,ASSLEGLALSETQY
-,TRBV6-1,ASSSGTGGSETQY
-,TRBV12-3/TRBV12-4,ASRTSGRHEQF
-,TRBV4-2,ASSSEGQEHSDEQY
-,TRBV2,ASSADRGPKGNQPQH
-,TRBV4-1,ASSQTMRDTQY
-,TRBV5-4,ASSLAGGQGAGGYT
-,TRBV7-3,ASSHTGGNTEAF
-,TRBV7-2,ASSLRGQGFYEQY
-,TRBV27,ASSLRQGIGEQY
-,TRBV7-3,ASSSTEFTEAF
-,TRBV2,ASSVGLAAYEQY
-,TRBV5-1,ASSSTLTDTQY
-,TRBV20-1,SALLGYEQY
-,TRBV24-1,ATSDPGTSPDTQY